This T cell receptor (beta chain) was recovered during a study of beta chain features in type 1 diabetes. Background on the study: All samples together contributed 107,917,701 sorted cells for examination.

Points from the study as a whole: Significant though moderate, a shortening of TCRB CDR3s appeared in all four CD4+ subsets of Type 1 diabetes patients. It was not settled here whether HLA type affects TCRB rearrangement.

With 4 bases removed from V and 2 bases from J, the gap between germline ends came to 6 bases. This CDR3 has 13 residues. Per the germline V gene, CDR1 is SNHLY and CDR2 is FYNNEI. TCRB transcripts that were expressed got sequenced, as all of the isolated RNA had been reverse transcribed. Naive, central memory and regulatory T cell samples yielded about 3.57 million reads on average. The repertoire was sequenced with immunoSEQ multiplex PCR; TCRdb's copy has only in-frame clones and lacks some. The sample has 300,000 to 350,000 clones, about a tenth seen once; the top ten hold less than 1.2%. All of the sorted populations showed purity greater than 95%. This clone was counted ten times or more. Its antigen is not known.

The TCR was taken from a man aged 25 to 40 with type 1 diabetes. Sequenced: central memory CD4+ T cells from blood. This chain links TRBV2 with TRBJ2-1, with a tentative D call TRBD1 (6 bases). The DNA for the CDR3 is TGTGCCAGCAGTGGGACAGCCTACAATGAGCAGTTCTTC. Protein sequence: CASSGTAYNEQFF.